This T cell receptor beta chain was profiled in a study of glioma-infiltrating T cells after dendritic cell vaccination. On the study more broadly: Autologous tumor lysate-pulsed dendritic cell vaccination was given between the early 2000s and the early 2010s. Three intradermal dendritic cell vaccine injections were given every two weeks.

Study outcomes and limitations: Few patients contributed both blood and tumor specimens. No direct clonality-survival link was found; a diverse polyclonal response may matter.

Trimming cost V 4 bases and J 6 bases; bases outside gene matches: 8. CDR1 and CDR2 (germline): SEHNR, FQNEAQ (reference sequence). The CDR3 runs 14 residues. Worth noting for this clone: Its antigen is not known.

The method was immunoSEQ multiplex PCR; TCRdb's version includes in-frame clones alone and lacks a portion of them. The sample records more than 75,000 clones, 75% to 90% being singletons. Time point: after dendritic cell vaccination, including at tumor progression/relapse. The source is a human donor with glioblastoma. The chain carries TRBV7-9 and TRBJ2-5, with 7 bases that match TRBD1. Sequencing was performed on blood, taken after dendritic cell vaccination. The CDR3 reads CASSSGTERKTQYF. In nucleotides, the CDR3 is TGTGCCAGCAGCTCAGGGACAGAGAGAAAGACCCAGTACTTC.